This T cell receptor (beta chain) was obtained from a study of blood T cell repertoires in COVID-19. Study-wide background: The United States, Italy and Spain supplied acute and convalescent COVID-19 samples.

V trimming: 8 bases; J trimming: 2 bases; junction bases outside the gene matches: 2. This CDR3 region has 14 residues. The germline gives CDR1 LNHDA, CDR2 SQIVND (reference sequence). Sequenced by immunoSEQ multiplex PCR; TCRdb stores in-frame clones only, minus some. This table holds 80,000 or so clones, approximately 89% found once. This rearrangement joins TRBV19 to TRBJ2-3; 12 nucleotides agree with TRBD2. The sequence derives from a man aged 50 to 60 with acute or convalescent COVID-19. The sample consisted of peripheral blood. DNA of the CDR3: TGTGCCAGTGCTAGCGGGGGGGCCACAGATACGCAGTATTTT. It encodes CASASGGATDTQYF.